This T cell receptor beta chain is drawn from a study of cytomegalovirus exposure and HLA in healthy donors. Assay used: immunoSEQ multiplex PCR; TCRdb lists only in-frame clones, some missing. The data show 200,000 to 300,000 clones, 85% to 90% seen once. CDR1 and CDR2 (germline): MDHEN, SYDVKM. CDR3 length equals 13 residues. Trimming took 6 bases from V and 5 from J; bases not matched to a gene: 6. The TCR originated in a young man in good health and CMV-seronegative. Source material: PBMCs. The chain carries TRBV28 and TRBJ1-2, with TRBD1 matching 7 bases. The DNA of the CDR3 is TGTGCCAGCAGGGTTACAGGGGCTTATGGCTACACCTTC. Protein: CASRVTGAYGYTF.